This T cell receptor beta chain was captured by sequencing in a study of T cells in localized non-small cell lung cancer. CDR1 is SEHNR, CDR2 FQNEAQ, per germline (reference sequence). The V segment lost 4 bases and the J segment 5 bases; nucleotides outside the gene matches: 8. The CDR3 has 16 residues. Clones were read by immunoSEQ multiplex PCR, and TCRdb kept only the in-frame ones, dropping some. Of under 35,000 clones in the sample, just under 80% are singletons; the top ten hold more than 15%. This chain uses TRBV7-9 with TRBJ1-4; 9 bases are a match to TRBD1. This receptor was taken from a male donor older than 55 with stage III squamous cell lung carcinoma. Material: peripheral blood, obtained before any cancer treatment. CDR3 sequence: CASSSADRGWNEKLFF. The CDR3 DNA sequence: TGTGCCAGCAGCTCAGCGGACAGGGGATGGAATGAAAAACTGTTTTTT.